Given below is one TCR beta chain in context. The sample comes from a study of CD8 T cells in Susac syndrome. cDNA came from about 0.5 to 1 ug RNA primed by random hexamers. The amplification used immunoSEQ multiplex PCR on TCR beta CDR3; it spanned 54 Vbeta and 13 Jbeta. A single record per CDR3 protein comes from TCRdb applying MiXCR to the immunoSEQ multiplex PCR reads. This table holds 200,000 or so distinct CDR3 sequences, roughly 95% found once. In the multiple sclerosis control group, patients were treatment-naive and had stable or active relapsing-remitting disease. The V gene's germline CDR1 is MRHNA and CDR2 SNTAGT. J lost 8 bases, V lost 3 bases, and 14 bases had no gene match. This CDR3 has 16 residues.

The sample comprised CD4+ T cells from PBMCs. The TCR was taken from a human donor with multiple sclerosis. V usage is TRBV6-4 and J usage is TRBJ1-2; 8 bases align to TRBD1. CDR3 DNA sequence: TGTGCCAGCAGTGAATTTGATGGCAGGGGGCGTCGAGGCTACACCTTC. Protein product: CASSEFDGRGRRGYTF.